This TCR beta chain comes out of a study of response to subunit inactivated influenza vaccine. The length of the CDR3 is 14 residues. Deletions cut 5 bases from V and 6 bases from J, with 17 bases between. Germline V gene lookup returns CDR1 SGHTA and CDR2 FQGNSA. TCRdb redid the calling of the RT-PCR reads with MiXCR, one entry per CDR3 protein. Of about 780,000 distinct CDR3 sequences listed, 15% to 20% are singletons. Study-wide findings and caveats: There was a suggestion from the authors that each seasonal influenza vaccination recruits few new T cells.

This clonotype was detected only a few times. The antigen is undetermined. The receptor was isolated from a man aged 50 to 60 who received an inactivated influenza vaccine. This specimen was PBMCs from blood, taken about 5 days after vaccination. The rearrangement joins TRBV7-2 to TRBJ2-7; D might be TRBD2 (5 bases). CDR3 protein: CASSPRGSFSEQYF. The CDR3 nucleotides are TGTGCCAGCAGCCCCCGAGGGAGTTTCTCCGAGCAGTACTTC.